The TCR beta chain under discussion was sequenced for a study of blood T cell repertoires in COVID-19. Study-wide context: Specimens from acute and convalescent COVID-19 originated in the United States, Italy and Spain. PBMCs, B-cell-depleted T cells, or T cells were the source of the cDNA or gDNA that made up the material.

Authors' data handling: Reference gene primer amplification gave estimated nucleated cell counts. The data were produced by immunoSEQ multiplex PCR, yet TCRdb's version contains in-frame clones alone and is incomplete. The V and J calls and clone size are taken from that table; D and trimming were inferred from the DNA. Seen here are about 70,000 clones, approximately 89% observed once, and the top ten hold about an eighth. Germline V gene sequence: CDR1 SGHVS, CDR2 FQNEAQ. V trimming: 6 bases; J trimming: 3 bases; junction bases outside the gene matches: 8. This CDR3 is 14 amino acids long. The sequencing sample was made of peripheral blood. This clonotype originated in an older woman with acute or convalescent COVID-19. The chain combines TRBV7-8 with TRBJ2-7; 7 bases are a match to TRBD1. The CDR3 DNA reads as TGTGCCAGCAGTTCCGGGACAGCAAGCTACGAGCAGTACTTC. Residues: CASSSGTASYEQYF.